The sequence of this T cell receptor (beta chain) was determined in a study of Graves' ophthalmopathy and Graves' hyperthyroidism. Broader study findings: A majority of expanded thyroid clonotypes exceeding 0.001 frequency were likewise present in blood. A 13-signature model separated ophthalmopathy from stable hyperthyroidism, about 91% sensitivity, 65% to 82% specificity.

RNA transcripts were the template, and TCR beta CDR3 regions were amplified from them. The workflow started with a first-round RT-PCR run with HTBI primers and then moved on to a second-round multiplex PCR. TCRdb ran MiXCR on the multiplex PCR reads and lists one entry per CDR3 protein. The sample shows around 1.1 million distinct CDR3 sequences, about 38% of them seen only once. From germline, CDR1 is SGHVS and CDR2 FQNEAQ. The CDR3 loop spans 14 amino acids. Trimming cost V 6 bases and J 6 bases, with 14 bases left between them. The study recruited hyperthyroidism patients aged 18 to 65 who were newly diagnosed, under 2 months' duration. Of note for this clonotype: The antigen remains unidentified. A much larger clone differs from this one at a single base, so this may be a read error.

The receptor was derived from an adult man with Graves' hyperthyroidism. The chain combines TRBV7-8 with TRBJ2-2, with a weak D call TRBD1 (6 bases). What was sequenced was peripheral blood or thyroid tissue (not recorded which). CDR3 sequence reads: CASRSYRAAGELFF. The CDR3 DNA sequence: TGTGCCAGCAGGTCCTACAGGGCGGCCGGGGAGCTGTTTTTT.